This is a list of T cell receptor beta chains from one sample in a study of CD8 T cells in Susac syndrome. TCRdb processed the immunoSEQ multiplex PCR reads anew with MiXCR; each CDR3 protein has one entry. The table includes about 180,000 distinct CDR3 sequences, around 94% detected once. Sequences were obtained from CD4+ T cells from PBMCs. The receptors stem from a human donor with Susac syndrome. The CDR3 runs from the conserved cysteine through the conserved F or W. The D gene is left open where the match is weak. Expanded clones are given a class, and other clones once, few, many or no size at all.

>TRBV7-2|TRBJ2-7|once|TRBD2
TGTGCCAGCAGCTTCAAAGCGGGGGGTTGGGACGAGCAGTACTTC
CASSFKAGGWDEQYF
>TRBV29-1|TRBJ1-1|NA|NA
TGCAGCGTTGAAGATGGCAGGAAAGCTTTCTTT
CSVEDGRKAFF
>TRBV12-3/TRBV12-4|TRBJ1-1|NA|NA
TGTGCCAGCAGCTCGACAGGTTTCACTGAAGCTTTCTTT
CASSSTGFTEAFF
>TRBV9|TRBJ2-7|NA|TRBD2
TGTGCCAGCAGCCCTTGGGGGGGGAGCTCCTACGAGCAGTACTTC
CASSPWGGSSYEQYF
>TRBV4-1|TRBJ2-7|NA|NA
TGCGCCAGCAGCCAAGAGGATGACACCCGGCCCTCCTACGAGCAGTACTTC
CASSQEDDTRPSYEQYF
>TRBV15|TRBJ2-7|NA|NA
TGTGCCACCAGTCGGGACATCTACTCCTACGAGCAGTACTTC
CATSRDIYSYEQYF
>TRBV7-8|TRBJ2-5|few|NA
TGTGCCAGCAGCTACCAAGAGACCCAGTACTTC
CASSYQETQYF
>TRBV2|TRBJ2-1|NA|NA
TGTGCCAGCAAAGGGGTCTCCTACAATGAGCAGTTCTTC
CASKGVSYNEQFF
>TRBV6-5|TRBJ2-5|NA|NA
TGTGCCAGCAGTCCGATGGCCCAGTACTTC
CASSPMAQYF
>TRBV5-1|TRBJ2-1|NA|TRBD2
TGCGCCAGCAGCCCGGAGGCTAGCGGGGGCTCCTCCTACAATGAGCAGTTCTTC
CASSPEASGGSSYNEQFF